Listed here is a single T cell receptor (beta chain). What it binds is not known. The CDR3 is made up of 12 amino acids. Trimming took 3 bases from V and 6 from J, leaving 8 bases between them. Germline CDR1 reads SNHLY; CDR2 reads FYNNEI. These data originate in a study of cytomegalovirus exposure and HLA in healthy donors. Looking at the study overall: There were roughly 110 million unique TCR beta sequences, drawn from about 190 million T cells, in an earlier analysis.

Study observations and caveats: Presence/absence results assume similar sequencing depth per donor, which may not hold. In vitro checks showed that three CMV-associated chains really do target CMV antigens.

PCR amplification relied on 60 Vbeta primers (plus 13 Jbeta primers). In the authors' methods: The authors later counted 70 million to 80 million unique TCR beta chains, some 10 million of them shared. The protocol was immunoSEQ multiplex PCR, while the TCRdb copy is restricted to in-frame clones and leaves out a portion. The DNA gave D and trimming, while V, J and clone size come from that table. The sample records about 120,000 clones, 74% being singletons. This receptor was obtained from a male donor in good health and CMV-seronegative. The chain is built from TRBV2 and TRBJ1-1; no reliable D call. What was sequenced was PBMCs. The CDR3 loop reads CASSDLLSEAFF. The CDR3 DNA reads TGTGCCAGCAGTGATTTATTGTCTGAAGCTTTCTTT.